Here is one TCR beta chain with its context. In the original processing: Nucleated cell counts were estimated from reference gene primer amplification. The table came from immunoSEQ multiplex PCR; TCRdb's copy has only in-frame clones and leaves some out. Clone size and V and J calls were adopted from that table, with D and trimming inferred from the DNA. The sample holds more than 250,000 clones, 80% to 90% seen once. The data originate from a study of blood T cell repertoires in COVID-19. Across the whole study: Spain, Italy and the United States supplied samples that represented acute and convalescent COVID-19. Sample material is recorded as cDNA or gDNA derived from T cells, B-cell-depleted T cells, or PBMCs.

The study counted Cohort 3 donors as recovered given two negative PCRs, clearance, or symptom resolution. V lost 5 bases and J 2 bases, leaving 10 bases between the germline ends. Germline V gene lookup returns CDR1 SGHNT and CDR2 YYREEE (reference sequence). This CDR3 region has 13 residues. The V gene is TRBV5-4, the J gene TRBJ1-2, with unresolved D. This TCR came from a man aged 25-40 years who had recovered from COVID-19. Material for sequencing was PBMCs or T cells enriched from blood (not recorded which). The CDR3 DNA is TGTGCCAGCAGTCTTGACATCAACTATGGCTACACCTTC. Translating gives CASSLDINYGYTF.